This T cell receptor beta chain was identified during a study of blood T cells in healthy people across ages (dated by TCRdb to between 2014 and 2017). For context, the study as a whole: Template switching captured roughly one uniquely barcoded TCR beta cDNA molecule per two T cells in model experiments. The donors were split into four age groups: young (average 16 years), middle-aged (39), aged (more than 55) and long-lived (over 80). Using the same blood draw, the study looked at two additional independent replicas of 1 million unique cDNA reads for two donors, one aged 18 to 30 and the other aged 80 or older. Using deep sequencing normalized with unique cDNA molecular identifiers, the study measured how TCR beta repertoire diversity changes with age. To avoid experimental bias, donors of different ages were spread randomly across the sequencing lanes. The investigation overall reported the following: Observed TCR beta diversity per million T cells fell roughly linearly with age, and a significant reduction was already apparent by age roughly 40. Because profiling used bulk unsorted PBMCs, naive and antigen-experienced compartments could not be compared conclusively. A strong correlation was found between observed TCR beta diversity and the percentage of naive T cells measured by flow cytometry. Compared with the aged group, the long-lived group had more naive CD4+ T cells, fewer expanded clones and increased TCR diversity, suggesting age selection. Because donor CMV infection status was unknown, age-related changes in expanded clonotypes were potentially confounded. Total diversity estimates from one million sequenced T cells were considered lower bounds and underestimates.

Donors were approximately 42 systemically healthy Caucasian individuals from Russia aged roughly 6 to 90 years. Each donor gave ten milliliters of peripheral blood, collected into EDTA-treated Vacutainer tubes. Ficoll-Paque density-gradient centrifugation was used to isolate PBMCs, with at least 6.5 million obtained per sample. Total RNA was extracted from PBMCs with Trizol reagent, with at least 6 micrograms obtained per sample. Naive CD45RAhigh/CD27high T cell percentages were measured by flow cytometry on a PBMC aliquot from every donor. This clonotype was picked up a small number of times. The clone's antigen remains unknown. Per-base quality was not reported, and no clone a single base away is much larger than it. Library preparation was by 5' RACE. The instrument given in TCRdb is Illumina HiSeq 2500. A second 7 to 11 cycle PCR used a sample-barcoded 5' primer and a J-beta primer mix. Each TCR beta cDNA molecule received a unique molecular identifier from a template-switch 5' adaptor carrying 12 random nucleotides. At least 2.5 million CDR3-containing paired-end reads were obtained from each sample. The Mint cDNA synthesis kit, primed by a TRBC-specific oligonucleotide, was used to synthesize first-strand cDNA from all RNA. Following uracil-DNA glycosylase treatment, a first 18-cycle PCR with universal primers M1SS and BC2_uni_R was performed on all cDNA. Concerning the study's data processing: For normalization, 1 million high-quality reads were randomly selected from each sample, with every read carrying a distinct molecular identifier. Reads sharing molecular identifiers were discarded rather than binned into consensus sequences. CDR3 identification, clonotype clustering and error correction used MiTCR with a Q25 quality threshold and the strictest error-elimination algorithm. A nonparametric unseen species model with Euler transformation was used to estimate a lower bound on total TCR beta diversity. In-frame beta chains were kept once TCRdb had trimmed the public reads at Q25 with fastp and called clones with MiXCR. Rows merge per CDR3 protein into single entries with the most common DNA and genes. These V and J calls are TCRdb output, not the study's own analysis. The sample has over 1,200,000 distinct CDR3 sequences on record, around 55% of them singletons. The ten largest make up approximately 7% of the sample.

Sequenced sample: blood. This clonotype was sampled from a man aged 18 to 30 in good health.

At the DNA level, the sequence is TGCGCCAGCAGCCGTTGGACAGGGGTAGGTGGGGCCAACGTCCTGACTTTC. Its protein reads: CASSRWTGVGGANVLTF. Recombination connected TRBV4-3 to TRBJ2-6; TRBD1 fits 9 bases in the junction. The CDR3 goes from the cysteine to the phenylalanine over 17 residues. The DNA shown is the 51-base CDR3, in frame from base 1. V is trimmed back by 4 bases and J by 3 bases, and the junction contains 7 bases that no gene match accounts for. Via the germline V gene, CDR1 is LGHNA and CDR2 YSLEER.